Listed here is a single T cell receptor beta chain. This receptor's antigen is unknown. The record has no base qualities; no much larger clone is one base away. The data stem from a study of blood T cells in healthy people across ages (dated by TCRdb to the mid-2010s). Background for the entire study: In model experiments, template switching captured roughly one uniquely barcoded TCR beta cDNA molecule for every two T cells. The study measured age-related changes in TCR beta repertoire diversity using deep sequencing normalized with unique cDNA molecular identifiers. Four age groups were formed from the donors: young (average about 16 years), middle-aged (approximately 40), aged (about 68) and long-lived (more than 75). To avoid experimental bias, donors of different ages were randomly spread across the sequencing lanes. Using the same blood draw, the study looked at two additional independent replicas of 1 million unique cDNA reads for two donors, one aged 18 to 30 and the other aged 80 or older.

CDR1 and CDR2 (SQVTM, ANQGSEA) derive from the germline V gene. V sheds 3 bases and J sheds 4 bases, leaving 13 bases between their ends. The CDR3 numbers 14 residues from cysteine through phenylalanine. CDR3 DNA only is kept here, 42 bases in frame from base 1. Libraries were constructed by 5' RACE. A second PCR of about 7 to 12 cycles was performed with a sample-barcoded 5' primer and a J-beta primer mix. Each TCR beta cDNA molecule received a unique molecular identifier from a template-switch 5' adaptor carrying 12 random nucleotides. Each sample yielded at least 3 million CDR3-containing paired-end reads. The Mint cDNA synthesis kit, primed by a TRBC-specific oligonucleotide, was used to synthesize first-strand cDNA from all RNA. After uracil-DNA glycosylase treatment, a first 18-cycle PCR used universal primers M1SS and BC2_uni_R on all cDNA. Turning to the authors' computational methods: For normalization, 1 million high-quality reads were randomly selected from each sample, with every read carrying a distinct molecular identifier. Reads with shared molecular identifiers were discarded instead of being binned into consensus sequences. MiTCR, with a Q25 quality threshold and the strictest error-elimination algorithm, was used for CDR3 identification, clonotype clustering and error correction. A nonparametric unseen species model with Euler transformation was used to estimate lower-bound total TCR beta diversity. In TCRdb, the public reads were trimmed at Q25 with fastp and aligned with MiXCR, with productive beta chains retained. All rows with the same CDR3 protein become a single entry with the most common DNA and genes. TCRdb, not the original authors, processed these V and J calls. For this sample there are fewer than 2 million distinct CDR3 sequences; approximately 39% appear just once. The ten largest account for 23% of the sample.

The donors were under 40 Caucasian individuals from Russia, aged roughly 6 to 100 years, who were systemically healthy. Each donor gave about 9.7 milliliters of peripheral blood, drawn into EDTA-treated Vacutainer tubes. Ficoll-Paque density-gradient centrifugation was used to isolate PBMCs, with at least 6.5 million obtained per sample. Trizol reagent was used to extract total RNA from the PBMCs, yielding at least 5 micrograms per sample. Naive CD45RAhigh/CD27high T cell percentages were measured by flow cytometry on a PBMC aliquot from every donor. Broader findings and caveats from the paper: There was a strong correlation between observed TCR beta diversity and the percentage of naive T cells measured by flow cytometry. Estimates of total diversity based on one million sequenced T cells were considered lower bounds and underestimates. The CMV infection status of donors was not known, potentially confounding age-related changes in expanded clonotypes. As age increased, observed TCR beta diversity per million T cells dropped in a roughly linear way, and a significant reduction was already evident by age about 40. Conclusive comparison of naive and antigen-experienced compartments was prevented by the profiling of bulk unsorted PBMCs. Compared with the aged group, the long-lived group had more naive CD4+ T cells, fewer expanded clones and increased TCR diversity, suggesting age selection.

The sequence was collected from a human donor in good health. The chain was built from TRBV29-1 and TRBJ2-1; TRBD1 might be the D gene, on 6 matching bases. The source material was blood. The bases read TGCAGCGTTGAGAGACAGGACTTATACAATGAGCAGTTCTTC. Its protein product is CSVERQDLYNEQFF.